The rows below give T cell receptor beta chains drawn from one sample of a study of blood T cell repertoires in COVID-19. Sequencing used immunoSEQ multiplex PCR; TCRdb keeps in-frame clones, though not all of them. The sample has about 190,000 clones; approximately 84% are singletons. Input material: PBMCs or T cells enriched from blood (not recorded which). Every receptor here comes from a woman under 40 who had recovered from COVID-19. The CDR3 runs from the conserved cysteine through the conserved F or W. The D gene is left open where the match is weak. Size is stated for part of the rows, as once, few or many counts, or as a class when the clone is expanded.

v_gene	abundance	d_gene	len	j_gene	CDR3aa	CDR3nt
TRBV7-9	.	.	13	TRBJ2-5	CASSPNERETQYF	TGTGCCAGCAGCCCTAATGAGCGAGAGACCCAGTACTTC
TRBV28	.	TRBD1	12	TRBJ1-2	CASGIRGHGYTF	TGTGCCAGCGGTATCAGGGGGCATGGCTACACCTTC
TRBV7-2	few	.	13	TRBJ2-2	CASSFNGPGELFF	TGTGCCAGCAGCTTCAACGGTCCCGGGGAGCTGTTTTTT
TRBV1	few	.	14	TRBJ1-5	CTSSQGTSNQPQHF	TGCACCAGCAGCCAAGGGACAAGCAATCAGCCCCAGCATTTT
TRBV6-5	.	.	14	TRBJ1-3	CASSSGWSGNTIYF	TGTGCCAGCAGCTCAGGGTGGTCTGGAAACACCATATATTTT
TRBV6-5	.	.	14	TRBJ2-7	CASSYPGALREQYF	TGTGCCAGCAGTTACCCTGGAGCATTGCGGGAGCAGTACTTC
TRBV18	.	.	13	TRBJ1-1	CASSPGLNTEAFF	TGTGCCAGCTCACCTGGCCTTAACACTGAAGCTTTCTTT
TRBV3-1/TRBV3-2	.	.	17	TRBJ1-6	CASSQAQRSSYNSPLHF	TGTGCCAGCAGCCAAGCCCAGAGGAGCTCCTATAATTCACCCCTCCACTTT
TRBV19	.	.	14	TRBJ1-3	CASNDYNSGNTIYF	TGTGCCAGTAATGATTACAACTCTGGAAACACCATATATTTT
TRBV28	.	TRBD2	17	TRBJ2-7	CASTVRPLAGGSYEQYF	TGTGCCAGCACCGTCCGGCCTCTAGCGGGAGGTTCCTACGAGCAGTACTTC
TRBV3-1/TRBV3-2	.	.	15	TRBJ2-3	CASSPGPTYTDTQYF	TGTGCCAGCAGCCCGGGTCCTACTTACACAGATACGCAGTATTTT
TRBV30	.	TRBD1	16	TRBJ1-4	CAWSSNWGQGDEKLFF	TGTGCCTGGAGTTCCAATTGGGGACAGGGTGATGAAAAACTGTTTTTT
TRBV19	.	.	13	TRBJ1-2	CASSFTGKDGYTF	TGTGCCAGTAGTTTTACAGGGAAGGATGGCTACACCTTC
TRBV28	.	.	12	TRBJ1-1	CASSPPPNEAFF	TGTGCCAGCAGTCCCCCCCCCAATGAAGCTTTCTTT
TRBV14	.	.	12	TRBJ1-3	CASSQVSNTIYF	TGTGCCAGCAGCCAAGTAAGCAACACCATATATTTT
TRBV15	.	.	15	TRBJ1-6	CATSRERGVGSPLHF	TGTGCCACCAGCAGAGAGCGGGGAGTAGGTTCACCCCTCCACTTT
TRBV27	.	TRBD1	16	TRBJ1-2	CASSLQGSPANYGYTF	TGTGCCAGCAGTCTACAGGGGTCGCCAGCTAACTATGGCTACACCTTC
TRBV28	.	TRBD1	17	TRBJ2-2	CASSRRDRGKNTGELFF	TGTGCCAGCAGTCGCCGGGACAGGGGGAAGAACACCGGGGAGCTGTTTTTT
TRBV15	few	TRBD1	14	TRBJ2-3	CATSRDRTGGTQYF	TGTGCCACCAGCAGAGATCGGACAGGGGGCACGCAGTATTTT
TRBV6-5	once	.	15	TRBJ1-3	CASRRDTGLGNTIYF	TGTGCCAGCAGACGAGATACAGGGTTGGGAAACACCATATATTTT
TRBV5-1	.	TRBD2	15	TRBJ2-1	CASSLASGSHNEQFF	TGCGCCAGCAGCTTGGCTAGCGGGAGCCACAATGAGCAGTTCTTC
TRBV27	.	TRBD2	15	TRBJ2-1	CASRRLAGAVNEQFF	TGTGCCAGCAGGAGACTAGCGGGGGCCGTTAATGAGCAGTTCTTC
TRBV27	.	.	14	TRBJ1-2	CASSLLGQTYGYTF	TGTGCCAGCAGTTTACTCGGACAGACCTATGGCTACACCTTC
TRBV6-5	.	.	15	TRBJ1-2	CASSYSKTGSYGYTF	TGTGCCAGCAGTTACTCGAAAACAGGGTCTTATGGCTACACCTTC
TRBV15	.	.	16	TRBJ2-3	CATSRDSGQHTDTQYF	TGTGCCACCAGCAGAGACTCAGGACAGCACACAGATACGCAGTATTTT
TRBV30	.	TRBD1	14	TRBJ1-2	CAWSATGGIRGYTF	TGTGCCTGGAGTGCGACAGGGGGCATACGCGGCTACACCTTC
TRBV5-6	.	.	15	TRBJ1-1	CASTSSGVMNTEAFF	TGTGCCAGCACCTCCTCCGGGGTTATGAACACTGAAGCTTTCTTT
TRBV19	.	.	15	TRBJ1-5	CASIRGGLSNQPQHF	TGTGCCAGTATCCGGGGGGGGTTAAGTAATCAGCCCCAGCATTTT